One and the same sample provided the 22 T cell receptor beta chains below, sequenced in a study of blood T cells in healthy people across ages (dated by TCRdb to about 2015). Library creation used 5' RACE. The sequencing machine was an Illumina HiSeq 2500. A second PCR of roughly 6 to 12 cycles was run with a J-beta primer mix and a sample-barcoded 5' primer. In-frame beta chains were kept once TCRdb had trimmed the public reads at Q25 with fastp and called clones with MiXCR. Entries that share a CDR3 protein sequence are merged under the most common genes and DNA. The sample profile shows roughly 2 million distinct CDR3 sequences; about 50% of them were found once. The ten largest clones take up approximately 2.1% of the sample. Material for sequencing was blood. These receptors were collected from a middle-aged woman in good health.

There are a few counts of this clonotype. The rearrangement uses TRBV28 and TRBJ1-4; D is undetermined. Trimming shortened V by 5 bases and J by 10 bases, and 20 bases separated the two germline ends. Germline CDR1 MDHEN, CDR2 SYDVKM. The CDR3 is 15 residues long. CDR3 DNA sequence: TGTGCCAGCAGTGCCGGGCGGTCCGGAGAACGAAAACTGTTTTTT. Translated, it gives CASSAGRSGERKLFF. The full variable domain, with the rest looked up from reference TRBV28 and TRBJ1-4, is DVKVTQSSRYLVKRTGEKVFLECVQDMDHENMFWYRQDPGLGLRLIYFSYDVKMKEKGDIPEGYSVSREKKERFSLILESASTNQTSMYLCASSAGRSGERKLFFGSGTQLSVL.

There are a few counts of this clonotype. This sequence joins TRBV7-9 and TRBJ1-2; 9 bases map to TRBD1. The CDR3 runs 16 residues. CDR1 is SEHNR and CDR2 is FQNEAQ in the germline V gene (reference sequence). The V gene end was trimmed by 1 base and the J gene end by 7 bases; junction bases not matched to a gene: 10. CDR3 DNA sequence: TGTGCCAGCAGCTTAGGAGTCGGGACAGGGCCTCTTGGCTACACCTTC. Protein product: CASSLGVGTGPLGYTF.

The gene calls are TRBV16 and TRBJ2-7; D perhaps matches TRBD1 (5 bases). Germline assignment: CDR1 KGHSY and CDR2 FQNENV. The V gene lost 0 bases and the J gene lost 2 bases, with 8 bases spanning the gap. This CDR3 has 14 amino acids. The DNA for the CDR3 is TGTGCCAGCAGCCAATCGGGGCAGCCCTACGAGCAGTACTTC. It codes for CASSQSGQPYEQYF.

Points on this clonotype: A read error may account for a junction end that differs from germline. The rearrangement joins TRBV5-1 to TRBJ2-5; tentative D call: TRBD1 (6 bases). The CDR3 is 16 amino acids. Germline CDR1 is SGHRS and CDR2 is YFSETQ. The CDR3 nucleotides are TGCGCCAACAGCTTGGGTGTCTACAGGGCACAAGAGACCCAGTACTTC. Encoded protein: CANSLGVYRAQETQYF. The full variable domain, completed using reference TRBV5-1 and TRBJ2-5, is KAGVTQTPRYLIKTRGQQVTLSCSPISGHRSVSWYQQTPGQGLQFLFEYFSETQRNKGNFPGRFSGRQFSNSRSEMNVSTLELGDSALYLCANSLGVYRAQETQYFGPGTRLLVL.

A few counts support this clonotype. CDR3 protein: CASSLARRETQLAKNIQYF. The CDR3 DNA is TGTGCCAGCAGCTTAGCTCGGCGAGAGACCCAACTAGCCAAAAACATTCAGTACTTC. The chain employs TRBV7-2 and TRBJ2-4; no definite D call. Germline V gene lookup returns CDR1 SGHTA and CDR2 FQGNSA. CDR3 length equals 19 residues. Trimming removed 0 bases from V and 0 bases from J, with 18 bases in between.

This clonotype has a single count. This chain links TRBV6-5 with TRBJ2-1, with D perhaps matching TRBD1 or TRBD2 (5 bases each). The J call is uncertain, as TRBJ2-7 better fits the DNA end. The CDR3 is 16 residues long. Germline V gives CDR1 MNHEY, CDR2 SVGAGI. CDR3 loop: CASSYGTPGPYNEQYF. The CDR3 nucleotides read TGTGCCAGCAGTTACGGGACCCCCGGCCCCTACAATGAGCAGTACTTC.

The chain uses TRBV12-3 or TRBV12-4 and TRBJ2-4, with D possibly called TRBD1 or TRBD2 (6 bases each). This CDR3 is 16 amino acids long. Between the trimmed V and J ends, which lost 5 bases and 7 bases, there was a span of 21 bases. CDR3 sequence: CASSQVRLRGRNIQYF. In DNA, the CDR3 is TGTGCCAGCAGTCAGGTTAGGTTGAGGGGGAGGAACATTCAGTACTTC.

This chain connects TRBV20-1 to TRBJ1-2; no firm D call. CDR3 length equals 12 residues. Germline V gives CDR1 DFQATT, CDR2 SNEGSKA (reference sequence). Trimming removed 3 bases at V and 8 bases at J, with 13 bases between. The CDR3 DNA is TGCAGTGCTAGGTTTAAGGGTGACGGCTACACCTTC. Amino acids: CSARFKGDGYTF.

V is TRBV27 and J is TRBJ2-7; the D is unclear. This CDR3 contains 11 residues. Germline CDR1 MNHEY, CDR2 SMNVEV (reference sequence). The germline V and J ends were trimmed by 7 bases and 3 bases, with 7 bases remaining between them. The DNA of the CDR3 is TGTGCCAGCAAATCACTCTACGAGCAGTACTTC. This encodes CASKSLYEQYF.

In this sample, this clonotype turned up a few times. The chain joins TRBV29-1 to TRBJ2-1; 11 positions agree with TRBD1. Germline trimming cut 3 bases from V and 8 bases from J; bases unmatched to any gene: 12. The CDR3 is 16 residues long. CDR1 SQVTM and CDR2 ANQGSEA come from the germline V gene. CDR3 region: CSVDKIGTGGGDEQFF. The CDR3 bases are TGCAGCGTTGATAAGATCGGGACAGGGGGAGGTGATGAGCAGTTCTTC.

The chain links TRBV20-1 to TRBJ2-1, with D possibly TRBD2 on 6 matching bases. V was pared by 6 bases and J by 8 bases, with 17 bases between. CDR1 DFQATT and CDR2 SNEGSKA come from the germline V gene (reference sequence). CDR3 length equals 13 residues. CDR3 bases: TGCAGTGCCAGGGAGGAGGCCCCGCATGAGCAGTTCTTC. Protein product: CSAREEAPHEQFF.

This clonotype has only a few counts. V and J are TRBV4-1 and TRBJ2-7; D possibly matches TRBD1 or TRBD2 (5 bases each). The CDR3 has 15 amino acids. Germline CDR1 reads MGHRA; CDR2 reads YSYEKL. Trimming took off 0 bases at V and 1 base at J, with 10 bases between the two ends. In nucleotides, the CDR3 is TGCGCCAGCAGCCAAGAACCGGGACGGTCCTACGAGCAGTACTTC. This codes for CASSQEPGRSYEQYF.

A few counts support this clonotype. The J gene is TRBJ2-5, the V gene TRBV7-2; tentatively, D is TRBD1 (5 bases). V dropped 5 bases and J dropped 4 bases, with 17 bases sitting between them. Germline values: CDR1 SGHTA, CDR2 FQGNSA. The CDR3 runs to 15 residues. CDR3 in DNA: TGTGCCAGCAGCCAAGCCGCAGGGAACGGAGAGACCCAGTACTTC. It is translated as CASSQAAGNGETQYF. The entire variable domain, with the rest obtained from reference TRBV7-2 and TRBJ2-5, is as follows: GAGVSQSPSNKVTEKGKDVELRCDPISGHTALYWYRQSLGQGLEFLIYFQGNSAPDKSGLPSDRFSAERTGGSVSTLTIQRTQQEDSAVYLCASSQAAGNGETQYFGPGTRLLVL.

The CDR3 region is CSVEVTAFPQMYGYTF. The DNA for the CDR3 is TGCAGCGTTGAAGTGACAGCCTTTCCCCAGATGTATGGCTACACCTTC. V usage is TRBV29-1 and J usage is TRBJ1-2, with D possibly TRBD1 on 5 matching bases. Trimming stripped 1 base from V and 5 bases from J, with 20 bases between. The CDR3 extends over 16 amino acids. Germline CDR1 SQVTM, CDR2 ANQGSEA.

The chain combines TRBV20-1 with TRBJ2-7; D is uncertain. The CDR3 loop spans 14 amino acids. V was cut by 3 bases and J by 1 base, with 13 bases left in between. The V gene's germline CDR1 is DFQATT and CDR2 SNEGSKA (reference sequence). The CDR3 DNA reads TGCAGTGCTAGTCATCCTGCAAGATCCTACGAGCAGTACTTC. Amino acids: CSASHPARSYEQYF.

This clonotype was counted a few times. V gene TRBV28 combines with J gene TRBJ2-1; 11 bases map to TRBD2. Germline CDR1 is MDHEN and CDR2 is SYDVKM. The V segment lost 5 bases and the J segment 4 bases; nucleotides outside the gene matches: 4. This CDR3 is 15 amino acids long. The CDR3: CASSPGLAEYNEQFF. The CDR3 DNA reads TGTGCCAGCAGTCCGGGACTAGCGGAATACAATGAGCAGTTCTTC.

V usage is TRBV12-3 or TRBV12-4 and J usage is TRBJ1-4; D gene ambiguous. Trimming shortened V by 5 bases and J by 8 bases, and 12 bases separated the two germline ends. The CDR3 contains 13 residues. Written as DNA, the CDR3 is TGTGCCAGCAGTGGGTGGGATGGGGAAAAACTGTTTTTT. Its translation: CASSGWDGEKLFF.

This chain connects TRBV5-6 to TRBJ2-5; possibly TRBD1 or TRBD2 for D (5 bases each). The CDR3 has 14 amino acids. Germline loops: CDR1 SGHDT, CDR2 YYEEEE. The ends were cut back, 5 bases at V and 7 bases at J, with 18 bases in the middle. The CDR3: CASSEDLGVGTQYF. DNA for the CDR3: TGTGCCAGCAGTGAGGACCTGGGGGTAGGGACCCAGTACTTC.

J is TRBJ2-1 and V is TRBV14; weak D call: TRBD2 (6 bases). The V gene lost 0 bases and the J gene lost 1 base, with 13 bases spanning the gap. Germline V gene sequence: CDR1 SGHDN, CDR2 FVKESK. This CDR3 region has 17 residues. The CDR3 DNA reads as TGTGCCAGCAGCCAAGATCAGGAGGGGACTTCCTACAATGAGCAGTTCTTC. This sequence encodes CASSQDQEGTSYNEQFF.

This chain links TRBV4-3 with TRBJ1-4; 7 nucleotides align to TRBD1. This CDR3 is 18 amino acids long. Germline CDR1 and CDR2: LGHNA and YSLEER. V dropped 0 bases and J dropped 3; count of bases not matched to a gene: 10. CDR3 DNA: TGCGCCAGCAGCCAAGACCAGGGGGTGGAAATATCTAATGAAAAACTGTTTTTT. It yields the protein CASSQDQGVEISNEKLFF.

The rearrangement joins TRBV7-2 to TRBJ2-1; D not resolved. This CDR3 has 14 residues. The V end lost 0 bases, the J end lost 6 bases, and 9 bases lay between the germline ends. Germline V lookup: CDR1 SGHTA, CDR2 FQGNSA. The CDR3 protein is CASSLARRGNEQFF. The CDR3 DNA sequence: TGTGCCAGCAGCTTAGCTAGAAGAGGCAATGAGCAGTTCTTC. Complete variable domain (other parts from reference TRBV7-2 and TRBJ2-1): GAGVSQSPSNKVTEKGKDVELRCDPISGHTALYWYRQSLGQGLEFLIYFQGNSAPDKSGLPSDRFSAERTGGSVSTLTIQRTQQEDSAVYLCASSLARRGNEQFFGPGTRLTVL.

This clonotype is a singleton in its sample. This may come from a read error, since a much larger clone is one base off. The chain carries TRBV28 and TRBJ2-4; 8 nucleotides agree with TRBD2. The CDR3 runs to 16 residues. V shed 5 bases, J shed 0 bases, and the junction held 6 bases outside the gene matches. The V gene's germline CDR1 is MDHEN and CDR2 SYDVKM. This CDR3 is CASSATAGEAKNIQYF. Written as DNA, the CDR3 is TGTGCCAGCAGTGCCACAGCGGGGGAAGCCAAAAACATTCAGTACTTC.